This T cell receptor beta chain is drawn from a study of T cell responses to AZD1222 COVID-19 vaccine. Only in-frame clones appear in the TCRdb table, and some are missing; sequencing was by immunoSEQ multiplex PCR. This sample has some 160,000 clones; around 94% occur once, and the top ten carry approximately 0.88%. This CDR3 spans 17 amino acids. V lost 3 bases to trimming and J lost 1 base; unmatched junction nucleotides: 12. Germline V CDR1 and CDR2: SNHLY, FYNNEI. The study, taken as a whole, reports: A rise in Spike-specific TCR breadth and depth followed two AZD1222 doses.

About this clone: Its antigen is currently unknown.

The V call is TRBV2, the J call TRBJ2-7; 7 bases map to TRBD1. The source of this sequence is an adult in good health. The specimen was peripheral blood, collected on day 0 of AZD1222 vaccination. The CDR3 DNA reads as TGTGCCAGCAGTGACTTACTTTGGGACAGCCGATCCTACGAGCAGTACTTC. It codes for CASSDLLWDSRSYEQYF.